These 4 T cell receptor beta chains share one sample of origin, sequenced in a study of cytomegalovirus exposure and HLA in healthy donors. The PCR had 60 Vbeta and 13 Jbeta primers. The assay was immunoSEQ multiplex PCR, and TCRdb's table has in-frame clones only and misses some. The sample has over 150,000 clones, approximately 80% seen once. Sequenced material: PBMCs. All receptors come from a boy between 2 and 10 years old in good health and CMV-seronegative.

This rearrangement joins TRBV19 to TRBJ1-6; the D gene is possibly TRBD1 (5 bases). V shed 4 bases and J shed 4 bases, with 8 bases lying between them. The germline V gene encodes CDR1 LNHDA and CDR2 SQIVND (reference sequence). The CDR3 runs 14 residues. The CDR3: CASSTGTYNSPLHF. CDR3 DNA: TGTGCCAGTAGTACAGGGACTTATAATTCACCCCTCCACTTT.

The chain links TRBV9 to TRBJ1-5; possibly TRBD1 for D (5 bases). The germline CDR1 and CDR2 sequences are SGDLS and YYNGEE. This CDR3 has 14 residues. Deletions cut 3 bases from V and 1 base from J, with 8 bases between. In DNA, the CDR3 is TGTGCCAGCAGCGCAGGACACAGCAATCAGCCCCAGCATTTT. Translated: CASSAGHSNQPQHF.

This chain joins TRBV6-5 and TRBJ1-5; the D is unclear. Trimming cost V 5 bases and J 6 bases, with 11 bases left between them. Per germline, CDR1 MNHEY and CDR2 SVGAGI. CDR3 size: 13 residues. The CDR3 here is CASSAREAQPQHF. The CDR3 DNA reads as TGTGCCAGCAGTGCTAGGGAGGCTCAGCCCCAGCATTTT.

The chain uses TRBV19 and TRBJ2-7, with a weak D call TRBD1 (6 bases). The germline V gene encodes CDR1 LNHDA and CDR2 SQIVND (reference sequence). V lost 0 bases to trimming and J lost 0 bases, with 9 bases between them. The CDR3 runs to 15 residues. The CDR3 DNA follows: TGTGCCAGTAGTATAGATTCAGGGGCCTCCTACGAGCAGTACTTC. Its protein is CASSIDSGASYEQYF.